This T cell receptor (beta chain) was retrieved from a study of blood T cell repertoires in COVID-19. Study as a whole: COVID-19 samples, acute and convalescent, were from the United States, Italy and Spain. Sample material is recorded as cDNA or gDNA derived from T cells, B-cell-depleted T cells, or PBMCs.

Under the authors' procedure: Amplified reference gene primers provided the basis for estimating nucleated cell counts. Generated by immunoSEQ multiplex PCR, the TCRdb table keeps only in-frame clones and is missing some. V and J calls plus clone size are reproduced from that table; the DNA served to infer D and trimming. The repertoire holds around 150,000 clones, with around 83% as singletons. This CDR3 contains 16 residues. The trim removed 3 bases at V and 0 bases at J, leaving 5 bases unmatched. Germline assignment: CDR1 KGHSH and CDR2 LQKENI. This clone was found once. The chain employs TRBV18 and TRBJ1-5; 7 positions agree with TRBD1. This receptor was taken from a man aged 18 to 30 with acute or convalescent COVID-19. The sample comprised peripheral blood. CDR3 protein: CASSPSTGPSNQPQHF. The CDR3 nucleotides read TGTGCCAGCTCACCCTCGACAGGGCCTAGCAATCAGCCCCAGCATTTT.